This T cell receptor (beta chain) was captured in a study of T cells in Graves' hyperthyroidism and ophthalmopathy. Researchers took RNA transcripts and amplified the TCR beta CDR3 regions from them. A first-round RT-PCR of the TCR CDR3 used the HTBI primer set. TCRdb re-called the multiplex PCR reads with MiXCR, one entry per CDR3 protein. The table shows hundreds of thousands of distinct CDR3 sequences, with just under 20% occurring only once. Ophthalmopathy patients showed a Clinical Activity Score of at least 3, NOSPECS grade of at least 4 and duration under 3 months. This clonotype was detected ten times or more. The TCR was taken from a middle-aged man with Graves' ophthalmopathy. The sequenced sample was blood.

The DNA of the CDR3 is TGTGCCAGCAGCCAGGGCCAACGGGATGAGCAGTTCTTC. It is translated as CASSQGQRDEQFF. The V gene is TRBV3-1, the J gene TRBJ2-1; D gene ambiguous. This CDR3 comprises 13 residues. Trimming left V 3 bases short and J 8 bases short, with 11 bases between. Per the germline V gene, CDR1 is LGHDT and CDR2 is YNNKEL (reference sequence).